The 21 T cell receptor beta chains below all came from one sample that was sequenced in a study of OX40 agonist ivuxolimab in advanced cancers. The protocol used for the library was the immunoSEQ multiplex PCR assay. TCRdb limited this immuneACCESS table to in-frame rearrangements with V and J called. A share of clones is missing; checked studies link under half to unresolved V genes, and the rest is unexplained. The sample data list about 62,000 clones, and 79% of these were observed just once. About 11% of the sample is taken by the ten largest. Sequences were derived from CD4+ or CD8+ T cells sorted from blood, sampled in a trial of the OX40 agonist ivuxolimab. The receptors stem from an adult with an advanced solid tumor such as melanoma, head and neck, liver or kidney cancer.

The CDR3 reads CASRLGRRSSYEQYF. The CDR3 DNA is TGTGCCAGCAGGTTGGGACGGAGAAGCTCCTACGAGCAGTACTTC. This chain links TRBV6-5 with TRBJ2-7; perhaps D is TRBD1 or TRBD2 (5 bases each). The V gene's germline CDR1 is MNHEY and CDR2 SVGAGI. Deletions cut 6 bases from V and 0 bases from J, with 15 bases between. CDR3 size: 15 residues.

This sequence joins TRBV4-3 and TRBJ2-3, with 10 bases fitting TRBD2. The germline V gene has CDR1 LGHNA and CDR2 YSLEER. V lost 0 bases to trimming and J lost 2 bases; unmatched junction nucleotides: 17. This CDR3 is 21 amino acids long. The CDR3 nucleotides read TGCGCCAGCAGCCAAGAAGGACTAGCGGAGCCCCTCTTTGAAAACACAGATACGCAGTATTTT. Translating it yields CASSQEGLAEPLFENTDTQYF.

This chain connects TRBV30 to TRBJ2-1; 10 positions agree with TRBD2. The CDR3 is 13 residues long. From germline, CDR1 is GTSNPN and CDR2 SVGIG (reference sequence). The V gene end was trimmed by 5 bases and the J gene end by 6 bases; junction bases not matched to a gene: 4. The DNA of the CDR3 is TGTGCCTGGGAGCGGGAGGGCTCCAATGAGCAGTTCTTC. As protein: CAWEREGSNEQFF.

The gene calls are TRBV7-9 and TRBJ2-1, with D uncertain. The CDR3 is 12 residues long. The germline CDR1 and CDR2 sequences are SEHNR and FQNEAQ (reference sequence). The ends were cut back, 4 bases at V and 15 bases at J, with 16 bases in the middle. CDR3 sequence: CASSSQIVAGFF. In DNA, the CDR3 is TGTGCCAGCAGCTCCCAGATTGTAGCAGGGTTCTTC.

The V call is TRBV9, the J call TRBJ2-1; D is uncertain. The CDR3 runs to 12 residues. CDR1 and CDR2 from the germline V gene are SGDLS and YYNGEE. V was clipped by 4 bases and J by 6 bases, with 8 bases between them. The chain's CDR3 is CASSPRSNEQFF. The CDR3 DNA follows: TGTGCCAGCAGCCCCCGAAGCAATGAGCAGTTCTTC.

This rearrangement joins TRBV27 to TRBJ2-7; weak D call: TRBD1 (6 bases). Germline CDR1 is MNHEY and CDR2 is SMNVEV (reference sequence). The germline V and J ends were trimmed by 4 bases and 4 bases, with 11 bases remaining between them. This CDR3 has 13 amino acids. DNA for the CDR3: TGTGCCAGCAGTTGGGACATAGGATACGAGCAGTACTTC. This translates into CASSWDIGYEQYF.

The V gene is TRBV27, the J gene TRBJ2-7; maybe TRBD2 (5 bases). V was trimmed by 0 bases and J by 3 bases, leaving 12 bases between them. CDR3 length: 15 residues. CDR1 and CDR2 (germline): MNHEY, SMNVEV (reference sequence). Here the CDR3 reads CASSLSGSPFYEQYF. The CDR3 nucleotides are TGTGCCAGCAGTTTATCAGGGAGTCCATTCTACGAGCAGTACTTC.

The V call is TRBV6-5, the J call TRBJ1-1, with D maybe TRBD1 (6 bases). Germline loops: CDR1 MNHEY, CDR2 SVGAGI. V lost 7 bases to trimming and J lost 0 bases, with 12 bases between them. This CDR3 is 14 amino acids long. CDR3 bases: TGTGCCAGCACGGCAGGGGCGATGAACACTGAAGCTTTCTTT. Translated: CASTAGAMNTEAFF.

The V call is TRBV4-1, the J call TRBJ1-2; possible D gene TRBD1, 5 bases. The CDR3 covers 14 residues. V was cut by 1 base and J by 8 bases, with 14 bases left in between. Germline V gene lookup returns CDR1 MGHRA and CDR2 YSYEKL. CDR3 residues: CASSQAGTLGGYTF. CDR3 bases: TGCGCCAGCAGCCAAGCCGGGACGCTGGGCGGCTACACCTTC.

This chain links TRBV5-6 with TRBJ2-5, with TRBD1 matching 8 bases. Per germline, CDR1 SGHDT and CDR2 YYEEEE. V was clipped by 4 bases and J by 5 bases; unmatched bases: 10. This CDR3 spans 15 amino acids. The CDR3 protein is CASSPGQGLLETQYF. CDR3 in DNA: TGTGCCAGCAGCCCCGGACAGGGCTTATTGGAGACCCAGTACTTC.

This clone was picked up one time. The chain carries TRBV7-9 and TRBJ2-3; 7 bases fit TRBD1. The germline V gene has CDR1 SEHNR and CDR2 FQNEAQ (reference sequence). The CDR3 has 17 amino acids. With V trimmed by 3 bases and J by 4 bases, 13 bases remained unmatched. The CDR3 nucleotides read TGTGCCAGCAGCTTCTTCTCTTTTCGACAGGGCCCAGATACGCAGTATTTT. This gives the protein CASSFFSFRQGPDTQYF.

V and J are TRBV7-9 and TRBJ2-7, with D possibly matching TRBD2 (5 bases). The V end lost 3 bases, the J end lost 2 bases, and 11 bases lay between the germline ends. This CDR3 contains 14 residues. Germline CDR1 and CDR2: SEHNR and FQNEAQ (reference sequence). CDR3 sequence reads: CASSLGEMAYEQYF. For the CDR3, the DNA is TGTGCCAGCAGCTTGGGAGAGATGGCCTACGAGCAGTACTTC.

This clone was counted a few times. The rearrangement links TRBV4-3 to TRBJ2-7; D is perhaps TRBD1 (5 bases). The CDR3 contains 13 residues. Germline loops: CDR1 LGHNA, CDR2 YSLEER. V was trimmed by 1 base and J by 4 bases, leaving 8 bases between them. The CDR3 DNA reads TGCGCCAGCAGCCAAGGGCCAGGGTACGAGCAGTACTTC. It is translated as CASSQGPGYEQYF.

Details on this clone: This sample also contains other DNA sequences that code for the same CDR3. The chain employs TRBV6-5 and TRBJ1-5; TRBD1 aligns across 10 bases. CDR1 is MNHEY and CDR2 is SVGAGI in the germline V gene. Trimming cost V 6 bases and J 5 bases; bases outside gene matches: 4. The CDR3 runs 14 residues. The CDR3 region has the DNA TGTGCCAGCAGAACGACAGGGGGCGATCAGCCCCAGCATTTT. Translated, it gives CASRTTGGDQPQHF.

The V gene is TRBV6-1, the J gene TRBJ1-1, with a weak D call TRBD1 (5 bases). V lost 3 bases, J lost 6 bases, and 14 bases lay in between. Looked up from germline, CDR1 is MNHNS and CDR2 is SASEGT. The CDR3 sequence is 14 residues long. CDR3 residues: CASSELRVRPEAFF. The CDR3 region has the DNA TGTGCCAGCAGTGAGCTCAGGGTTCGGCCTGAAGCTTTCTTT.

This clone was detected only a few times. The rearrangement uses TRBV6-5 and TRBJ1-1; 8 bases line up with TRBD1. Unmatched junction bases numbered 6, after V lost 6 bases and J lost 0 bases. CDR1 MNHEY and CDR2 SVGAGI come from the germline V gene. CDR3 length: 15 amino acids. The CDR3 DNA reads as TGTGCCAGCAGGAGAACAGGGGGGGTGAACACTGAAGCTTTCTTT. Its translation: CASRRTGGVNTEAFF.

The rearrangement links TRBV7-9 to TRBJ1-1; TRBD1 is a possible D gene (6 bases). V shed 6 bases and J shed 8 bases, with 10 bases lying between them. The V gene's germline CDR1 is SEHNR and CDR2 FQNEAQ (reference sequence). This CDR3 has 11 residues. The chain's CDR3 is CASSYTGEAFF. CDR3 nucleotides: TGTGCCAGCAGTTACACAGGGGAAGCTTTCTTT.

This clone was counted between two and nine times. This sequence joins TRBV7-2 and TRBJ2-3; D not resolved. There are 12 residues in the CDR3. The ends were cut back, 5 bases at V and 1 base at J, with 4 bases in the middle. Germline assignment: CDR1 SGHTA and CDR2 FQGNSA. The CDR3 region has the DNA TGTGCCAGCAGCCCCCGCACAGATACGCAGTATTTT. Residues: CASSPRTDTQYF.

V usage is TRBV6-5 and J usage is TRBJ1-3; the D is unclear. This CDR3 has 16 amino acids. Germline V gene lookup returns CDR1 MNHEY and CDR2 SVGAGI. The V end was cut by 0 bases, the J end by 0 bases, with 9 bases between. The CDR3 nucleotides read TGTGCCAGCAGTTACTCGCGACGGAGCTCTGGAAACACCATATATTTT. Translating it yields CASSYSRRSSGNTIYF.

The chain has TRBV15 and TRBJ2-7; D not resolved. CDR1 and CDR2 from the germline V gene are LNHNV and YYDKDF (reference sequence). The CDR3 is made up of 15 amino acids. Trimming took 0 bases from V and 1 from J, leaving 10 bases between them. The CDR3 region is CATSRDRTVSYEQYF. CDR3 DNA sequence: TGTGCCACCAGCAGAGATAGAACAGTATCCTACGAGCAGTACTTC.

The V call is TRBV6-6, the J call TRBJ1-4, with 7 nucleotides matching TRBD1. The CDR3 totals 13 residues. V shed 7 bases, J shed 7 bases, and the junction held 6 bases outside the gene matches. Germline V lookup: CDR1 MNHNY, CDR2 SVGAGI (reference sequence). CDR3 loop: CASMRGQSEKLFF. The DNA for the CDR3 is TGTGCCAGCATGAGGGGGCAGAGTGAAAAACTGTTTTTT.